The present TCR beta chain was sequenced within a study of T-cell memory formation after mild COVID-19. Each CDR3 protein gets one entry after TCRdb re-called the 5' RACE reads with MiXCR. The table includes roughly 200,000 distinct CDR3 sequences, around 19% detected once. Germline CDR1 and CDR2: LGHNA and YNFKEQ. The CDR3 loop spans 17 amino acids. The ends were cut back, 2 bases at V and 0 bases at J, with 13 bases in the middle. The sequence derives from an adult woman who had mild COVID-19 (a few samples of this study predate the infection). Cell type and time point are not known. This chain joins TRBV4-2 and TRBJ2-2; no definite D call. The sequencing input was PBMCs or a T cell subset sorted from them (not recorded which). The CDR3 here is CASSQTVRLSNTGELFF. In DNA form, the CDR3 reads TGTGCCAGCAGCCAAACAGTTCGGTTATCGAACACCGGGGAGCTGTTTTTT.